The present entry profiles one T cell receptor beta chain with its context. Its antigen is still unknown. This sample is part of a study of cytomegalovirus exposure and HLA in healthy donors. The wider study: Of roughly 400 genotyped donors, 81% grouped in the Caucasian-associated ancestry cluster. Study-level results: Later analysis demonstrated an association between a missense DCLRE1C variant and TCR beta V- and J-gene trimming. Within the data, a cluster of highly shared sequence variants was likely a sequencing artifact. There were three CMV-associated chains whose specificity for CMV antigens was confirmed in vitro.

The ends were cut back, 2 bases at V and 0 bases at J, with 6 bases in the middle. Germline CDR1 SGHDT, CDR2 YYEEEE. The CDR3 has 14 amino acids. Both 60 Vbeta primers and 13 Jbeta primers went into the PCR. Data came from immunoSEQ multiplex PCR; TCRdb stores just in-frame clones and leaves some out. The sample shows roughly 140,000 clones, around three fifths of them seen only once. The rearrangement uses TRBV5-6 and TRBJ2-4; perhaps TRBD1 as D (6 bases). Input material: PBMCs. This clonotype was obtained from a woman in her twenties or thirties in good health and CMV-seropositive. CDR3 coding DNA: TGTGCCAGCAGCTTACAGGGAGCCAAAAACATTCAGTACTTC. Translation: CASSLQGAKNIQYF.